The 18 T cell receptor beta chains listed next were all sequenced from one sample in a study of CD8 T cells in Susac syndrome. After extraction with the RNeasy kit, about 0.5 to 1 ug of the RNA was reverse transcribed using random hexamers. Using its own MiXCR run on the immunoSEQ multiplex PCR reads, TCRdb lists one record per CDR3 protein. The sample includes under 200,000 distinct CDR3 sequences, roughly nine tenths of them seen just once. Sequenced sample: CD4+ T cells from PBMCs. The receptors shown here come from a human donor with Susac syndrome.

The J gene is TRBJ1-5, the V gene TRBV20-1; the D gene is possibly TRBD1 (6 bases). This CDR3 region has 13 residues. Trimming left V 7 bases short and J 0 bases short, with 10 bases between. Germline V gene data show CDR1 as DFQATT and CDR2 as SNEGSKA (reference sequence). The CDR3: CSDRAYSNQPQHF. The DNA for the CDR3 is TGCAGTGACAGGGCCTATAGCAATCAGCCCCAGCATTTT.

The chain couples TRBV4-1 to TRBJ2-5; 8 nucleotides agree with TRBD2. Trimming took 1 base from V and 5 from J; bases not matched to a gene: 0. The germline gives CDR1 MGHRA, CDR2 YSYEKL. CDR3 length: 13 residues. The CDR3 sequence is CASSQASGETQYF. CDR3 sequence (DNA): TGCGCCAGCAGCCAAGCTAGCGGGGAGACCCAGTACTTC.

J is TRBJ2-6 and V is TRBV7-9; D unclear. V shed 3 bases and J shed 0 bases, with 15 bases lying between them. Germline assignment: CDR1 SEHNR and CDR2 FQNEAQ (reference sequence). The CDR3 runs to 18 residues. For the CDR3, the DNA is TGTGCCAGCAGCTTTGAGGTGTTCCGGACCTCTGGGGCCAACGTCCTGACTTTC. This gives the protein CASSFEVFRTSGANVLTF.

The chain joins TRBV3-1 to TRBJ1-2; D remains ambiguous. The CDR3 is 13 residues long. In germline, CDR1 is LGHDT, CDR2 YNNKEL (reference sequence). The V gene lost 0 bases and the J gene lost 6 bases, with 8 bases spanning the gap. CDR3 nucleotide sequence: TGTGCCAGCAGCCAAGAGGTCCCCCATGGCTACACCTTC. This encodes CASSQEVPHGYTF.

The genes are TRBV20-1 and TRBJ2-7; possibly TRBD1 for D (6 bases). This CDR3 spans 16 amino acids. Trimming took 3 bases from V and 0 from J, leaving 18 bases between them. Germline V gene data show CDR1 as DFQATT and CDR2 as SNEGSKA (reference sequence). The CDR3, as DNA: TGCAGTGCTAGGGACCCAGGACAGTTAAGCTCCTACGAGCAGTACTTC. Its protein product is CSARDPGQLSSYEQYF.

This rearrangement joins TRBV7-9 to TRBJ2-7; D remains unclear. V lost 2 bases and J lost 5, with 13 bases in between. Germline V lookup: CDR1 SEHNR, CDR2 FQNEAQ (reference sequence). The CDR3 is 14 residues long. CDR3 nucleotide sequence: TGTGCCAGCAGCTTAAGTCTGGCGGTCCACGAGCAGTACTTC. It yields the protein CASSLSLAVHEQYF.

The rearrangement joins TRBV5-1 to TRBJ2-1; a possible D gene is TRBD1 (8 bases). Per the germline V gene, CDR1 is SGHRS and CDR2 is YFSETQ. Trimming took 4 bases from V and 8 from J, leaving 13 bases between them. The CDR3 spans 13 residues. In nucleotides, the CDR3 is TGCGCCAGCAGCGATACAGGGGGGGATGAGCAGTTCTTC. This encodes CASSDTGGDEQFF.

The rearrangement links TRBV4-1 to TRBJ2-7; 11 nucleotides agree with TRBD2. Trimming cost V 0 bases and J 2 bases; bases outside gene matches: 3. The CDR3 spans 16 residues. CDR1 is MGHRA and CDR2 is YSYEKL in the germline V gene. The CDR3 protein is CASSQENSGRAYEQYF. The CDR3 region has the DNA TGCGCCAGCAGCCAAGAGAATAGCGGGAGGGCCTACGAGCAGTACTTC.

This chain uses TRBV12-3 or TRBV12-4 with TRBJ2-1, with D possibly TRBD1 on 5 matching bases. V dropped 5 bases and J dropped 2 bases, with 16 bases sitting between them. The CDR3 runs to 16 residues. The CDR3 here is CASSEQAAIAYNEQFF. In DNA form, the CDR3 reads TGTGCCAGCAGTGAACAGGCAGCGATAGCCTACAATGAGCAGTTCTTC.

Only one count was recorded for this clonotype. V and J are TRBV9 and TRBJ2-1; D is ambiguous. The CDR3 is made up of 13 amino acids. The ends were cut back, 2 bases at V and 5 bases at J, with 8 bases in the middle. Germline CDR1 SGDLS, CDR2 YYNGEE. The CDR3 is CASSVRVNNEQFF. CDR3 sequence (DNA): TGTGCCAGCAGCGTCCGGGTAAACAATGAGCAGTTCTTC.

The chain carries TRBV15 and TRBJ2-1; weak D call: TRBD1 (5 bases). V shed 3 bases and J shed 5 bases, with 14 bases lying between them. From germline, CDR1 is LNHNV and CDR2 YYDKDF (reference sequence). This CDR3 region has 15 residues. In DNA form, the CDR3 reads TGTGCCACCAGCAGCCCCCACAAGGGGAACAATGAGCAGTTCTTC. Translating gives CATSSPHKGNNEQFF.

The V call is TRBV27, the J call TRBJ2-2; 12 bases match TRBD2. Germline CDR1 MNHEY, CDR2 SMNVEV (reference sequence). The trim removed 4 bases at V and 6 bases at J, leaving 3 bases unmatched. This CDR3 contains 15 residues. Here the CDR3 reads CASSSSGGASGELFF. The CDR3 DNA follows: TGTGCCAGCAGTTCTAGCGGGGGGGCGTCCGGGGAGCTGTTTTTT.

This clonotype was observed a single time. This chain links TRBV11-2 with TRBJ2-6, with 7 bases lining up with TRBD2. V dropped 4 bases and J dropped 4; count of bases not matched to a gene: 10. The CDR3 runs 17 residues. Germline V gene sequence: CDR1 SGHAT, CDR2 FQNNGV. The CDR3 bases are TGTGCCAGCAGCTCCCCTGCGGGGGTCTCCGGGGCCAACGTCCTGACTTTC. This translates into CASSSPAGVSGANVLTF. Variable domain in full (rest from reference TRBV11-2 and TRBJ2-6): EAGVAQSPRYKIIEKRQSVAFWCNPISGHATLYWYQQILGQGPKLLIQFQNNGVVDDSQLPKDRFSAERLKGVDSTLKIQPAKLEDSAVYLCASSSPAGVSGANVLTFGAGSRLTVL.

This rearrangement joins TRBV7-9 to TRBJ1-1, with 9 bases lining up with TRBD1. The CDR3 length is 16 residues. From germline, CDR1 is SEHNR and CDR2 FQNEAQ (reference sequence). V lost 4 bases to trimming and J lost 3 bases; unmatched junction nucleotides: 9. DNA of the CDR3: TGTGCCAGCAGCTCATCCGATACAGGGGGCTACACTGAAGCTTTCTTT. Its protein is CASSSSDTGGYTEAFF.

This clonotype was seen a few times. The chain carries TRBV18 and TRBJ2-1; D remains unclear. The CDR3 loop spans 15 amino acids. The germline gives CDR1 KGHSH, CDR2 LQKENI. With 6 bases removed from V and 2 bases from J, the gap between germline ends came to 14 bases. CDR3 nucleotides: TGTGCCAGCTCCCCTTTGGCTGGGACCTACAATGAGCAGTTCTTC. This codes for CASSPLAGTYNEQFF.

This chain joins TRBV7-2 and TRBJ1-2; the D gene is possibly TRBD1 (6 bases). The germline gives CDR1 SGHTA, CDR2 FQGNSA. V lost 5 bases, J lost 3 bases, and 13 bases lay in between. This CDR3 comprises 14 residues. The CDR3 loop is CASSQTGLDYGYTF. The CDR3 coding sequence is TGTGCCAGCAGCCAGACAGGTTTGGACTATGGCTACACCTTC.

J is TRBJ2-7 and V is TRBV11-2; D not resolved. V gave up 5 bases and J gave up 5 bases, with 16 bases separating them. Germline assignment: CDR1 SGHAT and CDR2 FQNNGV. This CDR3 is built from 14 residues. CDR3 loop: CASSPRTGENEQYF. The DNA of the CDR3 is TGTGCCAGCAGCCCGAGGACGGGTGAGAACGAGCAGTACTTC.

CDR3 protein: CASSLSNSGGLETQYF. CDR3 nucleotide sequence: TGCGCCAGCAGCTTGTCCAATAGCGGGGGGTTGGAGACCCAGTACTTC. V and J are TRBV5-1 and TRBJ2-5; TRBD2 agrees at 10 bases. Germline CDR1 SGHRS, CDR2 YFSETQ. With V trimmed by 1 base and J by 5 bases, 8 bases remained unmatched. The CDR3 runs 16 residues. Complete variable domain (other parts from reference TRBV5-1 and TRBJ2-5): KAGVTQTPRYLIKTRGQQVTLSCSPISGHRSVSWYQQTPGQGLQFLFEYFSETQRNKGNFPGRFSGRQFSNSRSEMNVSTLELGDSALYLCASSLSNSGGLETQYFGPGTRLLVL.